The 23 T cell receptor beta chains listed next were all sequenced from one sample in a study of PD-1 blockade in classical Hodgkin lymphoma. After autologous stem cell transplantation all patients relapsed, and prior brentuximab vedotin exposure differed between cohorts. This table comes from immunoSEQ multiplex PCR, and its TCRdb copy is limited to in-frame clones, with some not included. The sample shows approximately 80,000 clones, roughly nine tenths of them seen only once. Here the sequenced sample was peripheral blood mononuclear cells (PBMCs), taken at baseline. The source of these receptors is a human donor with classical Hodgkin lymphoma.

The rearrangement links TRBV19 to TRBJ2-3, with D perhaps TRBD2 (6 bases). This CDR3 spans 16 amino acids. Germline assignment: CDR1 LNHDA and CDR2 SQIVND (reference sequence). The V and J ends lost 4 bases and 0 bases respectively, with 14 bases between them. For the CDR3, the DNA is TGTGCCAGTAGTACGGGACTGGAGGCTAGCACAGATACGCAGTATTTT. It encodes CASSTGLEASTDTQYF.

The rearrangement links TRBV5-1 to TRBJ1-1; D call uncertain. With 3 bases removed from V and 7 bases from J, the gap between germline ends came to 7 bases. The CDR3 loop spans 11 amino acids. In germline, CDR1 is SGHRS, CDR2 YFSETQ. CDR3 DNA: TGCGCCAGCAGCTATAGGAGTGAAGCTTTCTTT. Residues: CASSYRSEAFF.

The V and J genes are TRBV19 and TRBJ1-5; TRBD1 matches 10 bases. This CDR3 contains 14 residues. V gave up 6 bases and J gave up 9 bases; unmatched junction bases: 8. Germline lookup yields CDR1 LNHDA and CDR2 SQIVND (reference sequence). The DNA for the CDR3 is TGTGCCAGTAGACCTGGACAGGGGGGGCGGCCCCAGCATTTT. Amino acids: CASRPGQGGRPQHF.

The chain couples TRBV6-5 to TRBJ1-1; a possible D gene is TRBD1 (6 bases). This CDR3 spans 15 amino acids. Germline assignment: CDR1 MNHEY and CDR2 SVGAGI. V was trimmed by 0 bases and J by 4 bases, leaving 12 bases between them. The CDR3 region is CASSYSRSGATEAFF. The CDR3, as DNA: TGTGCCAGCAGTTACTCGAGATCAGGGGCCACTGAAGCTTTCTTT.

This sequence joins TRBV5-1 and TRBJ2-3; unclear D gene. In germline, CDR1 is SGHRS, CDR2 YFSETQ. The length of the CDR3 is 14 residues. V gave up 4 bases and J gave up 2 bases, with 11 bases separating them. The CDR3 here is CASSPWAVTDTQYF. CDR3 coding DNA: TGCGCCAGCAGCCCCTGGGCGGTCACAGATACGCAGTATTTT.

This chain uses TRBV5-6 with TRBJ2-7, with 7 bases aligning to TRBD1. The length of the CDR3 is 14 residues. With V trimmed by 0 bases and J by 3 bases, 3 bases remained unmatched. The germline gives CDR1 SGHDT, CDR2 YYEEEE. DNA for the CDR3: TGTGCCAGCAGCTTGGCGGACAGGAACTACGAGCAGTACTTC. Amino acids: CASSLADRNYEQYF.

This chain uses TRBV5-1 with TRBJ1-2; D gene ambiguous. Between the trimmed V and J ends, which lost 5 bases and 0 bases, there was a span of 14 bases. Germline V gene lookup returns CDR1 SGHRS and CDR2 YFSETQ. The CDR3 has 15 amino acids. The DNA of the CDR3 is TGCGCCAGCAGGGGAGAGGGTACATCTAACTATGGCTACACCTTC. It specifies CASRGEGTSNYGYTF. Supplemented by reference TRBV5-1 and TRBJ1-2, the full variable domain reads KAGVTQTPRYLIKTRGQQVTLSCSPISGHRSVSWYQQTPGQGLQFLFEYFSETQRNKGNFPGRFSGRQFSNSRSEMNVSTLELGDSALYLCASRGEGTSNYGYTFGSGTRLTVV.

This chain uses TRBV6-5 with TRBJ2-1; D unclear. The CDR3 loop spans 14 amino acids. The V end was cut by 1 base, the J end by 5 bases, with 9 bases between. CDR1 is MNHEY and CDR2 is SVGAGI in the germline V gene. CDR3 nucleotides: TGTGCCAGCAGTTACTGGCCCCAGCACAATGAGCAGTTCTTC. Protein: CASSYWPQHNEQFF.

The chain employs TRBV5-1 and TRBJ2-3; 15 bases map to TRBD2. There are 16 residues in the CDR3. Looked up from germline, CDR1 is SGHRS and CDR2 is YFSETQ. The junction had 3 bases not matched to a gene; V was cut back by 3 bases and J by 4 bases. In nucleotides, the CDR3 is TGCGCCAGCAGCTCGGGACTAGCGGGAGGATCAGATACGCAGTATTTT. Protein: CASSSGLAGGSDTQYF.

The chain carries TRBV28 and TRBJ1-1; D unresolved. CDR1 is MDHEN and CDR2 is SYDVKM in the germline V gene. Trimming cost V 7 bases and J 0 bases, with 9 bases left between them. There are 13 residues in the CDR3. The DNA for the CDR3 is TGTGCCAGCATGAGGGAACTGAACACTGAAGCTTTCTTT. Protein sequence: CASMRELNTEAFF. Complete variable domain (other parts from reference TRBV28 and TRBJ1-1): DVKVTQSSRYLVKRTGEKVFLECVQDMDHENMFWYRQDPGLGLRLIYFSYDVKMKEKGDIPEGYSVSREKKERFSLILESASTNQTSMYLCASMRELNTEAFFGQGTRLTVV.

The chain uses TRBV10-1 and TRBJ1-1; D uncertain. V gave up 6 bases and J gave up 0 bases, with 11 bases separating them. Germline CDR1 and CDR2: WNHNN and SYGVQD (reference sequence). This CDR3 comprises 14 residues. The CDR3 sequence: CASSRDMVNTEAFF. CDR3 bases: TGCGCCAGCAGCCGCGACATGGTGAACACTGAAGCTTTCTTT.

The J gene is TRBJ2-3, the V gene TRBV7-8; TRBD1 agrees at 9 bases. The V and J ends lost 5 bases and 3 bases, in that order; junction bases with no gene match: 9. This CDR3 contains 16 residues. CDR1 is SGHVS and CDR2 is FQNEAQ in the germline V gene. The CDR3 DNA sequence: TGTGCCAGCAGCCGCGGCACAGGGGGCTTAACAGATACGCAGTATTTT. Its protein is CASSRGTGGLTDTQYF.

V usage is TRBV7-2 and J usage is TRBJ2-7; 7 bases agree with TRBD1. V shed 4 bases, J shed 9 bases, and the junction held 15 bases outside the gene matches. The CDR3 covers 15 residues. The germline gives CDR1 SGHTA, CDR2 FQGNSA. The CDR3 nucleotides are TGTGCCAGCAGCTCTAACAGGGGAGAAGGTTACCGGCAGTACTTC. Encoded protein: CASSSNRGEGYRQYF.

A few counts support this clone. The chain links TRBV11-2 to TRBJ1-1; D gene ambiguous. The V end lost 5 bases, the J end lost 7 bases, and 11 bases lay between the germline ends. The CDR3 extends over 12 amino acids. The germline V gene encodes CDR1 SGHAT and CDR2 FQNNGV. CDR3 sequence (DNA): TGTGCCAGCAGCCCCCGGTCGGTTGAAGCTTTCTTT. This sequence encodes CASSPRSVEAFF. Full variable domain (missing parts from reference TRBV11-2 and TRBJ1-1): EAGVAQSPRYKIIEKRQSVAFWCNPISGHATLYWYQQILGQGPKLLIQFQNNGVVDDSQLPKDRFSAERLKGVDSTLKIQPAKLEDSAVYLCASSPRSVEAFFGQGTRLTVV.

V and J are TRBV29-1 and TRBJ2-1; tentatively, D is TRBD1 or TRBD2 (5 bases each). CDR1 and CDR2 from the germline V gene are SQVTM and ANQGSEA. V lost 4 bases to trimming and J lost 2 bases, with 9 bases between them. This CDR3 has 13 residues. The CDR3 nucleotides are TGCAGCGTTGTGGGACGCGCCTACAATGAGCAGTTCTTC. The encoded protein is CSVVGRAYNEQFF.

The chain couples TRBV13 to TRBJ1-1, with D tentatively TRBD1 (5 bases). The germline V and J ends were trimmed by 3 bases and 6 bases, with 17 bases remaining between them. Per the germline V gene, CDR1 is PRHDT and CDR2 is FYEKMQ (reference sequence). The CDR3 is made up of 15 amino acids. The CDR3 nucleotides are TGTGCCAGCAGCTTTCAGGGCAGGGCCCATCCTGAAGCTTTCTTT. Protein product: CASSFQGRAHPEAFF.

The chain uses TRBV7-6 and TRBJ1-1; D is undetermined. CDR1 and CDR2 from the germline V gene are SGHVS and FNYEAQ. This CDR3 is 12 amino acids long. V shed 0 bases and J shed 10 bases, with 9 bases lying between them. The CDR3 reads CASSLAAGLAFF. As DNA, the CDR3 is TGTGCCAGCAGCTTAGCAGCGGGTTTAGCTTTCTTT.

This chain links TRBV5-1 with TRBJ2-6; 9 bases match TRBD1. Germline V gives CDR1 SGHRS, CDR2 YFSETQ. With V trimmed by 5 bases and J by 1 base, 7 bases remained unmatched. This CDR3 comprises 17 residues. The CDR3 bases are TGCGCCAGCAGTTCCGGGACAGGGCCTTCTGGGGCCAACGTCCTGACTTTC. Amino acid sequence: CASSSGTGPSGANVLTF.

The chain is built from TRBV7-9 and TRBJ2-7; D may be TRBD1 (6 bases). The CDR3 has 14 residues. The V end lost 5 bases, the J end lost 3 bases, and 14 bases lay between the germline ends. Per germline, CDR1 SEHNR and CDR2 FQNEAQ (reference sequence). This CDR3 is CASSPPGHHYEQYF. CDR3 coding DNA: TGTGCCAGCAGCCCGCCGGGACACCACTACGAGCAGTACTTC.

V gene TRBV7-8 combines with J gene TRBJ2-3; D not resolved. CDR1 and CDR2 (germline): SGHVS, FQNEAQ. V lost 1 base and J lost 5, with 13 bases in between. The CDR3 loop spans 15 amino acids. The CDR3 reads CASSLESAFLDTQYF. The CDR3 DNA reads TGTGCCAGCAGCTTAGAGTCAGCATTCCTAGATACGCAGTATTTT.

V is TRBV4-3 and J is TRBJ2-1; possible D gene TRBD2, 5 bases. V was trimmed by 0 bases and J by 9 bases, leaving 18 bases between them. The V gene's germline CDR1 is LGHNA and CDR2 YSLEER. CDR3 length: 16 amino acids. The CDR3 loop reads CASSQERTGGIGEQFF. CDR3 in DNA: TGCGCCAGCAGCCAAGAACGGACTGGTGGGATAGGTGAGCAGTTCTTC.

The chain has TRBV28 and TRBJ2-7, with a possible D match to TRBD2 (6 bases). This CDR3 has 16 residues. The germline CDR1 and CDR2 sequences are MDHEN and SYDVKM. V lost 3 bases, J lost 3 bases, and 18 bases lay in between. The DNA for the CDR3 is TGTGCCAGCAGTTTTAATGCCCTAGCGCCTCACTACGAGCAGTACTTC. Its translation: CASSFNALAPHYEQYF.

The chain recombines TRBV18 with TRBJ1-1, with D unclear. The CDR3 sequence is 11 residues long. Germline CDR1 is KGHSH and CDR2 is LQKENI. Trimming left V 1 base short and J 11 bases short, with 8 bases between. The CDR3 protein is CASSPRTGAFF. As DNA, the CDR3 is TGTGCCAGCTCACCACGGACCGGGGCTTTCTTT.